These 12 T cell receptor beta chains originate from one sample sequenced in a study of OX40 agonist ivuxolimab in advanced cancers. Assay: immunoSEQ multiplex PCR; the TCRdb copy retains only in-frame clones and omits some. The profile covers 17,000 or so clones, with around nine tenths appearing a single time and about 72% taken by the ten largest. Sequenced material: CD4+ or CD8+ T cells sorted from blood, taken in a trial of the OX40 agonist ivuxolimab. The receptors here all came from an adult with an advanced solid tumor such as melanoma, head and neck, liver or kidney cancer.

This clone was counted a single time. The DNA for the CDR3 is TGTGCCATCATCGCTTCGCAGGGTCGGAACACCGGGGAGCTGTTTTTT. This gives the protein CAIIASQGRNTGELFF. The chain recombines TRBV10-3 with TRBJ2-2; TRBD1 is a possible D gene (5 bases). The CDR3 has 16 residues. Trimming removed 7 bases from V and 1 base from J, with 16 bases in between. Germline CDR1 ENHRY, CDR2 SYGVKD.

J is TRBJ2-4 and V is TRBV29-1; possibly TRBD1 for D (6 bases). V lost 0 bases, J lost 0 bases, and 18 bases lay in between. Germline V gene data show CDR1 as SQVTM and CDR2 as ANQGSEA. The CDR3 is made up of 18 amino acids. In DNA form, the CDR3 reads TGCAGCGTTGAAGATCCCGGACAGTCAGACCTAGCCAAAAACATTCAGTACTTC. Amino acids: CSVEDPGQSDLAKNIQYF.

The table lists this clone with a few counts. The chain links TRBV7-8 to TRBJ2-1, with TRBD1 identical over 9 bases. The CDR3 is 15 residues long. V lost 4 bases, J lost 7 bases, and 8 bases stayed unmatched. The germline gives CDR1 SGHVS, CDR2 FQNEAQ. The CDR3 sequence: CASSSPGQGVNEQFF. The CDR3 DNA reads as TGTGCCAGCAGCTCACCGGGACAGGGTGTGAATGAGCAGTTCTTC.

In its sample, this clone was seen once. The gene calls are TRBV2 and TRBJ2-7, with a possible D match to TRBD1 (5 bases). Trimming shortened V by 5 bases and J by 2 bases, and 7 bases separated the two germline ends. The germline V gene encodes CDR1 SNHLY and CDR2 FYNNEI. The CDR3 is 12 amino acids. Here the CDR3 reads CASSPGTYEQYF. CDR3 bases: TGTGCCAGCAGTCCAGGGACCTACGAGCAGTACTTC.

This clone showed up just once. This rearrangement joins TRBV2 to TRBJ2-7; D possibly uses TRBD1 or TRBD2 (5 bases each). The V gene's germline CDR1 is SNHLY and CDR2 FYNNEI. The V end lost 1 base, the J end lost 2 bases, and 12 bases lay between the germline ends. The CDR3 length is 15 residues. This CDR3 is CASSEGYPGPYEQYF. CDR3 DNA: TGTGCCAGCAGTGAAGGATACCCGGGACCCTACGAGCAGTACTTC.

V is TRBV5-6 and J is TRBJ2-1, with D unclear. CDR1 and CDR2 (germline): SGHDT, YYEEEE. V was shortened by 4 bases and J by 6 bases, with 8 bases between the two germline ends. The CDR3 spans 12 residues. CDR3 protein: CASSLLFNEQFF. The CDR3 nucleotides are TGTGCCAGCAGCCTCCTCTTCAATGAGCAGTTCTTC. The full variable domain, in which reference TRBV5-6 and TRBJ2-1 provide the parts outside the CDR3, is DAGVTQSPTHLIKTRGQQVTLRCSPKSGHDTVSWYQQALGQGPQFIFQYYEEEERQRGNFPDRFSGHQFPNYSSELNVNALLLGDSALYLCASSLLFNEQFFGPGTRLTVL.

V usage is TRBV2 and J usage is TRBJ1-5, with D unclear. Germline V gene data show CDR1 as SNHLY and CDR2 as FYNNEI. The length of the CDR3 is 14 residues. The V end was cut by 5 bases, the J end by 0 bases, with 8 bases between. In DNA form, the CDR3 reads TGTGCCAGCAGTCGTGGGCCTAGCAATCAGCCCCAGCATTTT. This encodes CASSRGPSNQPQHF.

A word on this clone: A read error may account for a junction end that differs from germline. The CDR3 reads CVSSLGLPQGSPLHF. CDR3 bases: TGCGTCAGCAGCTTGGGGCTCCCTCAGGGTTCACCCCTCCACTTT. The chain uses TRBV5-1 and TRBJ1-6; tentatively, D is TRBD1 (5 bases). The CDR3 is 15 residues long. Germline V gives CDR1 SGHRS, CDR2 YFSETQ.

The chain couples TRBV27 to TRBJ2-7; TRBD2 matches at 7 bases. The trim removed 10 bases at V and 1 base at J, leaving 7 bases unmatched. This CDR3 has 13 amino acids. Germline V gives CDR1 MNHEY, CDR2 SMNVEV (reference sequence). The DNA of the CDR3 is TGTGCCACCCAGCTAGCGGAGTCCTACGAGCAGTACTTC. Translation gives CATQLAESYEQYF.

This clone was observed a few times. This rearrangement joins TRBV4-1 to TRBJ1-2; 9 positions agree with TRBD1. Trimming removed 3 bases from V and 1 base from J; junction bases left unmatched: 6. The CDR3 spans 16 residues. Germline-derived CDR1 and CDR2 are MGHRA and YSYEKL. As DNA, the CDR3 is TGCGCCAGCAGCCAGAACACAGGGGGCAATAACTATGGCTACACCTTC. Its protein product is CASSQNTGGNNYGYTF.

The chain is built from TRBV19 and TRBJ1-1; maybe TRBD1 (5 bases). Per the germline V gene, CDR1 is LNHDA and CDR2 is SQIVND (reference sequence). The CDR3 runs 14 residues. Between the trimmed V and J ends, which lost 5 bases and 0 bases, there was a span of 10 bases. As DNA, the CDR3 is TGTGCCAGTAGTGTCGGGACGGTGAACACTGAAGCTTTCTTT. Translated, it gives CASSVGTVNTEAFF.

The chain links TRBV4-1 to TRBJ2-5; unclear D gene. The CDR3 consists of 13 residues. The V gene lost 1 base and the J gene lost 5 bases, with 8 bases spanning the gap. Germline V gene data show CDR1 as MGHRA and CDR2 as YSYEKL. Here the CDR3 reads CASSQGLLETQYF. The CDR3 nucleotides are TGCGCCAGCAGCCAAGGACTGCTGGAGACCCAGTACTTC.